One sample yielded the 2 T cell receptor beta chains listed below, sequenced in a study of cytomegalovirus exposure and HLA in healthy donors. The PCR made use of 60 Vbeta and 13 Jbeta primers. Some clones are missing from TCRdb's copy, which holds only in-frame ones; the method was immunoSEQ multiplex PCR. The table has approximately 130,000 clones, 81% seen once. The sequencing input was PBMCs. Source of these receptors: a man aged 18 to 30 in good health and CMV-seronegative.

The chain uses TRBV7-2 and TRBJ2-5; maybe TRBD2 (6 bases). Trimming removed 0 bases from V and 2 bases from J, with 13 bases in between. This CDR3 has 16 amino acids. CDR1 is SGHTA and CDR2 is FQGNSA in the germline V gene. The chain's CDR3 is CASSLARGWAQETQYF. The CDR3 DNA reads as TGTGCCAGCAGCTTAGCCCGGGGGTGGGCGCAAGAGACCCAGTACTTC.

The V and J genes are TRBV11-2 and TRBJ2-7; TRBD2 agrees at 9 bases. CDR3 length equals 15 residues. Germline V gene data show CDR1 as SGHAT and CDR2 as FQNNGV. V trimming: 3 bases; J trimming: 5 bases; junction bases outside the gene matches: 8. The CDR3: CASSLGLAPAHEQYF. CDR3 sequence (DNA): TGTGCCAGCAGCTTGGGACTAGCCCCCGCCCACGAGCAGTACTTC.